The 11 T cell receptor beta chains presented below share a single source sample, sequenced in a study of T cells in Graves' hyperthyroidism and ophthalmopathy. TCR beta CDR3 sequences were amplified from RNA transcripts. The TCR CDR3 first-round RT-PCR relied on the HTBI primer set. Via MiXCR, TCRdb re-called the multiplex PCR reads, giving one row per CDR3 protein. The sample has more than 650,000 distinct CDR3 sequences, about 14% seen once. The source material was blood. The origin of the receptors is a young woman with Graves' hyperthyroidism.

This clonotype has only a few counts. V gene TRBV28 combines with J gene TRBJ2-1; a possible D gene is TRBD2 (6 bases). Germline CDR1 is MDHEN and CDR2 is SYDVKM. Trimming shortened V by 7 bases and J by 5 bases, and 12 bases separated the two germline ends. This CDR3 is built from 13 residues. CDR3 sequence reads: CASNAGLDNEQFF. DNA for the CDR3: TGTGCCAGCAATGCGGGGTTGGACAATGAGCAGTTCTTC.

The chain uses TRBV13 and TRBJ2-1; TRBD2 might be the D (5 bases). CDR3 length: 14 residues. The germline V gene has CDR1 PRHDT and CDR2 FYEKMQ (reference sequence). The V end lost 11 bases, the J end lost 1 base, and 15 bases lay between the germline ends. CDR3: CAGSPGGSYNEQFF. The CDR3 region has the DNA TGTGCCGGATCTCCGGGCGGGTCCTACAATGAGCAGTTCTTC.

This chain uses TRBV20-1 with TRBJ2-1; D is perhaps TRBD2 (6 bases). The CDR3 is 13 residues long. V was trimmed by 3 bases and J by 6 bases, leaving 12 bases between them. Germline V CDR1 and CDR2: DFQATT, SNEGSKA (reference sequence). CDR3 sequence: CSASRLVGNEQFF. The CDR3 DNA reads TGCAGTGCTAGCCGACTAGTGGGCAATGAGCAGTTCTTC.

This clonotype was counted at least ten times. V gene TRBV5-1 combines with J gene TRBJ1-5; TRBD1 agrees at 7 bases. V lost 4 bases and J lost 5; bases outside the gene matches: 9. Germline loops: CDR1 SGHRS, CDR2 YFSETQ. The CDR3 covers 15 residues. CDR3 coding DNA: TGCGCCAGCAGCCGTACTACAGGGGTTGATCAGCCCCAGCATTTT. This gives the protein CASSRTTGVDQPQHF.

The table lists this clonotype with a few counts. DNA of the CDR3: TGTGCCAGCAGTTTACGTCACCCTATGCGGAGGCCAGATACGCAGTATTTT. Encoded protein: CASSLRHPMRRPDTQYF. The chain links TRBV12-3 or TRBV12-4 to TRBJ2-3; possibly TRBD2 for D (5 bases). V lost 2 bases to trimming and J lost 4 bases, with 19 bases between them. This CDR3 has 17 amino acids.

This clonotype was counted ten times or more. The chain employs TRBV4-3 and TRBJ1-1; D perhaps matches TRBD1 (5 bases). This CDR3 has 14 residues. Germline loops: CDR1 LGHNA, CDR2 YSLEER. The V gene lost 0 bases and the J gene lost 3 bases, with 8 bases spanning the gap. The chain's CDR3 is CASSQDGGHTEAFF. The CDR3 DNA reads as TGCGCCAGCAGCCAAGATGGGGGACACACTGAAGCTTTCTTT.

The V gene is TRBV7-9, the J gene TRBJ2-5; maybe TRBD1 (5 bases). Trimming took off 5 bases at V and 2 bases at J, with 12 bases between the two ends. Looked up from germline, CDR1 is SEHNR and CDR2 is FQNEAQ (reference sequence). This CDR3 is built from 14 residues. The CDR3 sequence is CASSPEGAQETQYF. DNA for the CDR3: TGTGCCAGCAGCCCCGAAGGGGCGCAAGAGACCCAGTACTTC.

CDR3 coding DNA: TGTGCCAGCAGTTCCTTCCAGGGGGGGGTTCCCTACAATGAGCAGTTCTTC. Amino acids: CASSSFQGGVPYNEQFF. The chain is built from TRBV27 and TRBJ2-1; D could derive from TRBD1 or TRBD2 (7 bases each). The germline V gene encodes CDR1 MNHEY and CDR2 SMNVEV (reference sequence). The CDR3 totals 17 residues. The ends were cut back, 4 bases at V and 2 bases at J, with 18 bases in the middle.

This clonotype came up a few times. This CDR3 is CASSYTSSGANVLTF. DNA of the CDR3: TGTGCCAGCAGTTATACCTCCTCTGGGGCCAACGTCCTGACTTTC. The chain is built from TRBV11-1 and TRBJ2-6, with D unresolved. This CDR3 is 15 amino acids long. Germline V gene data show CDR1 as SGHAT and CDR2 as FQDESV (reference sequence). V lost 6 bases and J lost 0, with 9 bases in between.

This clonotype was found many times. The J gene is TRBJ1-2, the V gene TRBV2; D is ambiguous. CDR1 is SNHLY, CDR2 FYNNEI, per germline. The CDR3 spans 11 residues. Between the trimmed V and J ends, which lost 4 bases and 5 bases, there was a span of 5 bases. The CDR3: CASSVTYGYTF. The CDR3, as DNA: TGTGCCAGCAGTGTCACATATGGCTACACCTTC.

This clonotype has a count of ten or more. The J gene is TRBJ2-7, the V gene TRBV6-6; D is ambiguous. The germline V gene has CDR1 MNHNY and CDR2 SVGAGI (reference sequence). The CDR3 totals 16 residues. V was trimmed by 0 bases and J by 5 bases, leaving 17 bases between them. CDR3 residues: CASSYSRWADRNEQYF. DNA of the CDR3: TGTGCCAGCAGTTACTCGAGGTGGGCCGATAGGAACGAGCAGTACTTC.